This T cell receptor beta chain was captured in a study of Ad26.COV2.S vaccination and SARS-CoV-2 variants. Generated by immunoSEQ multiplex PCR, the TCRdb table keeps only in-frame clones and is missing some. The table records 350,000 to 450,000 clones, roughly 84% of them present only once. The CDR3 loop spans 13 amino acids. The V end lost 0 bases, the J end lost 8 bases, and 13 bases lay between the germline ends. Germline lookup yields CDR1 SQVTM and CDR2 ANQGSEA. This sample's treatment: some 20 received Ad26.COV2.S at low or high dose, single or two shots; about 5 received placebo; per-sample allocation not given. Samples analyzed were those drawn on day 63 after the first vaccine or placebo injection.

This sequence originates from a person aged 18-60 years who received the Ad26.COV2.S COVID-19 vaccine or a placebo. The chain combines TRBV29-1 with TRBJ1-2, with D uncertain. The sample consisted of peripheral blood, taken in a trial of Ad26.COV2.S vaccine versus placebo. The CDR3 sequence: CSVEDTRPGGYTF. CDR3 coding DNA: TGCAGCGTTGAAGATACGCGCCCGGGCGGCTACACCTTC.